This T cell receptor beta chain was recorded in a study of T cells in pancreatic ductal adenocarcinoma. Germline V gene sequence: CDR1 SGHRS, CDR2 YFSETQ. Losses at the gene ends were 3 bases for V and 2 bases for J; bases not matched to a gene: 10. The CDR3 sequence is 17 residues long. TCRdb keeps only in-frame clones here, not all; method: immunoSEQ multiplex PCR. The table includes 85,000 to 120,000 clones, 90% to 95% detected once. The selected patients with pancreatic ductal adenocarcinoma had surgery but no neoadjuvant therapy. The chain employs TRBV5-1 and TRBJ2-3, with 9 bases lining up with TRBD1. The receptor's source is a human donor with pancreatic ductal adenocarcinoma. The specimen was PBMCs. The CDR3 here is CASSWGWDRDSTDTQYF. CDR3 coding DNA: TGCGCCAGCAGCTGGGGTTGGGACAGGGATTCCACAGATACGCAGTATTTT.